One and the same sample provided the 31 T cell receptor beta chains below, sequenced in a study of blood T cell repertoires in COVID-19. Clones were sequenced by immunoSEQ multiplex PCR, and TCRdb holds only the in-frame ones, with some missing. The sample consists of a few hundred thousand clones, about nine tenths of them appearing once. Sequencing was carried out using PBMCs or T cells enriched from blood (not recorded which). These receptors all come from a woman aged 40 to 50 who had been exposed to COVID-19.

The CDR3 sequence: CASSNQGQRSGNTIYF. CDR3 DNA: TGTGCCAGTAGTAATCAAGGACAGCGTTCTGGAAACACCATATATTTT. J is TRBJ1-3 and V is TRBV19; a weak D match, TRBD1 (6 bases). This CDR3 has 16 residues. Trimming shortened V by 4 bases and J by 1 base, and 14 bases separated the two germline ends. The germline gives CDR1 LNHDA, CDR2 SQIVND (reference sequence).

V and J are TRBV12-3 or TRBV12-4 and TRBJ1-4, with D unresolved. V was cut by 5 bases and J by 6 bases, with 10 bases left in between. This CDR3 region has 13 residues. The CDR3 loop reads CASSPVFYEKLFF. In nucleotides, the CDR3 is TGTGCCAGCAGTCCTGTGTTCTATGAAAAACTGTTTTTT.

This clone was seen only a few times. V is TRBV2 and J is TRBJ1-4; a weak D match, TRBD1 (6 bases). V lost 10 bases, J lost 8 bases, and 11 bases lay in between. CDR1 SNHLY and CDR2 FYNNEI come from the germline V gene. This CDR3 contains 11 residues. DNA for the CDR3: TGTGCCACGGATAGGGGGGAAAAACTGTTTTTT. Protein: CATDRGEKLFF.

The rearrangement joins TRBV29-1 to TRBJ2-1, with a possible D match to TRBD2 (7 bases). The V end lost 3 bases, the J end lost 7 bases, and 19 bases lay between the germline ends. Germline V gene sequence: CDR1 SQVTM, CDR2 ANQGSEA. CDR3 size: 15 residues. The CDR3 is CSVDIGLVGANEQFF. The CDR3 DNA reads as TGCAGCGTTGACATTGGACTAGTGGGGGCGAATGAGCAGTTCTTC.

The genes are TRBV7-2 and TRBJ1-1; D not certain. The germline V gene encodes CDR1 SGHTA and CDR2 FQGNSA. The CDR3 sequence is 14 residues long. V gave up 3 bases and J gave up 1 base, with 9 bases separating them. The CDR3 is CASSFEHRNTEAFF. The CDR3 DNA follows: TGTGCCAGCAGCTTTGAACACAGGAACACTGAAGCTTTCTTT. Looking up the rest from reference TRBV7-2 and TRBJ1-1 gives the full variable domain: GAGVSQSPSNKVTEKGKDVELRCDPISGHTALYWYRQSLGQGLEFLIYFQGNSAPDKSGLPSDRFSAERTGGSVSTLTIQRTQQEDSAVYLCASSFEHRNTEAFFGQGTRLTVV.

CDR3 in amino acids: CASSPGTGTSGSLYNEQFF. CDR3 DNA sequence: TGTGCCAGTAGTCCCGGGACAGGGACTAGCGGAAGCCTATACAATGAGCAGTTCTTC. The chain couples TRBV19 to TRBJ2-1, with 11 bases fitting TRBD2. This CDR3 is built from 19 residues. Germline assignment: CDR1 LNHDA and CDR2 SQIVND (reference sequence). V was clipped by 5 bases and J by 4 bases; unmatched bases: 16. The variable domain in full, with the rest retrieved from reference TRBV19 and TRBJ2-1, is DGGITQSPKYLFRKEGQNVTLSCEQNLNHDAMYWYRQDPGQGLRLIYYSQIVNDFQKGDIAEGYSVSREKKESFPLTVTSAQKNPTAFYLCASSPGTGTSGSLYNEQFFGPGTRLTVL.

This sequence joins TRBV19 and TRBJ2-2; the match to TRBD1 covers 9 bases. Germline values: CDR1 LNHDA, CDR2 SQIVND (reference sequence). The CDR3 totals 14 residues. The V segment lost 7 bases and the J segment 7 bases; nucleotides outside the gene matches: 7. CDR3 residues: CASTKDRGDGELFF. The CDR3 nucleotides read TGTGCCAGTACTAAAGACAGGGGGGACGGGGAGCTGTTTTTT.

The rearrangement links TRBV27 to TRBJ2-1, with 9 bases identical to TRBD2. V trimming: 6 bases; J trimming: 6 bases; junction bases outside the gene matches: 6. Germline V gene data show CDR1 as MNHEY and CDR2 as SMNVEV (reference sequence). The CDR3 spans 14 residues. The CDR3 sequence: CASRATSGPNEQFF. The CDR3 coding sequence is TGTGCCAGCAGGGCGACTAGCGGTCCCAATGAGCAGTTCTTC.

This clone occurred once. This chain connects TRBV11-3 to TRBJ2-1; 10 bases map to TRBD2. V was clipped by 5 bases and J by 3 bases; unmatched bases: 13. The germline CDR1 and CDR2 sequences are SGHNT and YENEEA. The CDR3 loop spans 18 amino acids. CDR3 protein: CASSRRKIAGGDYNEQFF. In DNA form, the CDR3 reads TGTGCCAGCAGCCGACGGAAGATAGCGGGAGGCGACTACAATGAGCAGTTCTTC. The full variable domain, rest sourced from reference TRBV11-3 and TRBJ2-1, is EAGVVQSPRYKIIEKKQPVAFWCNPISGHNTLYWYLQNLGQGPELLIRYENEEAVDDSQLPKDRFSAERLKGVDSTLKIQPAELGDSAVYLCASSRRKIAGGDYNEQFFGPGTRLTVL.

The J gene is TRBJ2-7, the V gene TRBV30; 14 nucleotides match TRBD2. The CDR3 length is 16 residues. Germline lookup yields CDR1 GTSNPN and CDR2 SVGIG (reference sequence). V was pared by 3 bases and J by 3 bases, with 7 bases of the junction left unmatched. This CDR3 reads CAWRRTSGGKNYEQYF. CDR3 in DNA: TGTGCCTGGAGACGGACTAGCGGGGGGAAAAACTACGAGCAGTACTTC.

This clone has just a few counts. The CDR3 region is CATSDRPTNIPGHLFSNQPQHF. DNA of the CDR3: TGTGCCACCAGTGACCGGCCAACCAACATACCGGGACACCTTTTTAGCAATCAGCCCCAGCATTTT. The chain recombines TRBV24-1 with TRBJ1-5; D is perhaps TRBD1 (6 bases). This CDR3 is 22 amino acids long. The germline gives CDR1 KGHDR, CDR2 SFDVKD. The V end was cut by 4 bases, the J end by 0 bases, with 30 bases between.

The V call is TRBV5-1, the J call TRBJ2-1; 8 nucleotides align to TRBD1. CDR1 and CDR2 from the germline V gene are SGHRS and YFSETQ. The CDR3 is 15 amino acids. V lost 1 base to trimming and J lost 2 bases; unmatched junction nucleotides: 2. The CDR3 nucleotides are TGCGCCAGCAGCTTGATGGACAGGGCCTACAATGAGCAGTTCTTC. It yields the protein CASSLMDRAYNEQFF. The whole variable domain, remainder taken from reference TRBV5-1 and TRBJ2-1, is KAGVTQTPRYLIKTRGQQVTLSCSPISGHRSVSWYQQTPGQGLQFLFEYFSETQRNKGNFPGRFSGRQFSNSRSEMNVSTLELGDSALYLCASSLMDRAYNEQFFGPGTRLTVL.

The chain couples TRBV7-2 to TRBJ1-2, with 7 bases matching TRBD1. This CDR3 is 14 amino acids long. CDR1 is SGHTA, CDR2 FQGNSA, per germline. The J segment lost 6 bases and the V segment lost 6 bases, leaving 10 bases of the junction unmatched. The CDR3 region is CASSSYGTANGYTF. The CDR3 DNA follows: TGTGCCAGCAGTTCATACGGGACAGCGAATGGCTACACCTTC.

V and J are TRBV15 and TRBJ1-1, with D hard to call. Trimming pared 0 bases from V and 8 bases from J, leaving 13 bases between. CDR1 is LNHNV and CDR2 is YYDKDF in the germline V gene (reference sequence). The CDR3 is 14 amino acids. CDR3 residues: CATSRDLSRSEAFF. The CDR3 DNA reads as TGTGCCACCAGCAGAGATCTGTCCCGGAGCGAAGCTTTCTTT.

The chain uses TRBV27 and TRBJ1-1; D is perhaps TRBD1 (5 bases). Germline CDR1 and CDR2: MNHEY and SMNVEV (reference sequence). V was trimmed by 8 bases and J by 0 bases, leaving 13 bases between them. The CDR3 consists of 14 residues. The CDR3 loop is CASVRGTMNTEAFF. The CDR3, as DNA: TGTGCCAGCGTTCGCGGGACCATGAACACTGAAGCTTTCTTT.

This clone has a handful of counts. The chain recombines TRBV7-6 with TRBJ2-7, with 8 bases aligning to TRBD1. The CDR3 totals 14 residues. V shed 6 bases and J 1 base; nucleotides not matched to a gene: 5. Germline loops: CDR1 SGHVS, CDR2 FNYEAQ. The CDR3 DNA reads as TGTGCCAGCAGTCGACAGGGGACGTCCTACGAGCAGTACTTC. This codes for CASSRQGTSYEQYF. The full variable domain, rest sourced from reference TRBV7-6 and TRBJ2-7, is GAGVSQSPRYKVTKRGQDVALRCDPISGHVSLYWYRQALGQGPEFLTYFNYEAQQDKSGLPNDRFSAERPEGSISTLTIQRTEQRDSAMYRCASSRQGTSYEQYFGPGTRLTVT.

CDR3 DNA: TGTGCCAGCAGCCCTGACCCAGGGAAAGGTCAGCCCCAGCATTTT. Translating gives CASSPDPGKGQPQHF. This chain uses TRBV3-1 (or the pseudogene TRBV3-2) with TRBJ1-5; D might be TRBD1 (5 bases). The V end was cut by 4 bases, the J end by 6 bases, with 16 bases between. The CDR3 runs 15 residues. Germline values: CDR1 LGHDT, CDR2 YNNKEL (reference sequence).

In its sample, this clone was seen once. The chain uses TRBV19 and TRBJ1-1; 7 bases match TRBD1. Germline V CDR1 and CDR2: LNHDA, SQIVND (reference sequence). Trimming removed 1 base from V and 1 base from J; junction bases left unmatched: 3. The CDR3 is 15 residues long. The CDR3 here is CASSIVGTENTEAFF. The DNA of the CDR3 is TGTGCCAGTAGTATAGTCGGGACAGAGAACACTGAAGCTTTCTTT.

The rearrangement uses TRBV27 and TRBJ1-2, with D maybe TRBD1 (6 bases). This CDR3 is built from 14 residues. Trimming removed 6 bases at V and 5 bases at J, with 16 bases between. In germline, CDR1 is MNHEY, CDR2 SMNVEV (reference sequence). The CDR3 reads CASRKAGELYGYTF. The CDR3 nucleotides are TGTGCCAGCAGGAAGGCAGGGGAACTGTATGGCTACACCTTC.

V is TRBV6-1 and J is TRBJ1-2; tentatively, D is TRBD1 (5 bases). V was cut by 3 bases and J by 10 bases, with 21 bases left in between. CDR3 size: 15 residues. Looked up from germline, CDR1 is MNHNS and CDR2 is SASEGT. The CDR3 nucleotides are TGTGCCAGCAGTGATATCTCCGGGGGTGGTAGGGACTACACCTTC. This gives the protein CASSDISGGGRDYTF.

The chain has TRBV5-1 and TRBJ2-5; possibly TRBD2 for D (5 bases). In germline, CDR1 is SGHRS, CDR2 YFSETQ. V lost 2 bases and J 4 bases, leaving 12 bases between the germline ends. This CDR3 is built from 14 residues. In DNA form, the CDR3 reads TGCGCCAGCAGCTTAGCAGCCGGGGTAGAGACCCAGTACTTC. Its translation is CASSLAAGVETQYF.

This chain joins TRBV5-1 and TRBJ1-6, with 7 nucleotides matching TRBD1. With 0 bases clipped from V and 6 bases from J, the junction kept 9 bases outside the gene matches. Germline CDR1 and CDR2: SGHRS and YFSETQ. There are 17 residues in the CDR3. CDR3 in DNA: TGCGCCAGCAGCTTGGGGTCCACTACAGGGGCTAATTCACCCCTCCACTTT. The encoded protein is CASSLGSTTGANSPLHF.

The chain has TRBV19 and TRBJ1-1; TRBD1 matches at 12 bases. The CDR3 totals 16 residues. Trimming at V came to 7 bases and at J to 5 bases, leaving 11 bases not matched to a gene. Germline V gene sequence: CDR1 LNHDA, CDR2 SQIVND (reference sequence). CDR3 sequence: CASTSPGQGARTEAFF. For the CDR3, the DNA is TGTGCCAGTACTTCCCCGGGACAGGGGGCGAGGACTGAAGCTTTCTTT.

This rearrangement joins TRBV19 to TRBJ1-1; TRBD1 matches 7 bases. After removal of 4 bases from V and 2 bases from J, the junction contained 7 bases not matched to a gene. From germline, CDR1 is LNHDA and CDR2 SQIVND (reference sequence). The CDR3 consists of 15 residues. This chain's CDR3 is CASSTTGQINTEAFF. The CDR3 region has the DNA TGTGCCAGTAGTACAACGGGACAGATTAACACTGAAGCTTTCTTT.

V gene TRBV3-1 (or the pseudogene TRBV3-2) combines with J gene TRBJ2-2; the match to TRBD1 covers 10 bases. The CDR3 runs 15 residues. The junction had 3 bases not matched to a gene; V was cut back by 2 bases and J by 6 bases. The germline CDR1 and CDR2 sequences are LGHDT and YNNKEL (reference sequence). CDR3 in DNA: TGTGCCAGCAGCCAAAAGGACAGGGGGTCCGGGGAGCTGTTTTTT. It translates to CASSQKDRGSGELFF.

The chain combines TRBV5-8 with TRBJ1-2; possibly TRBD1 for D (5 bases). The CDR3 runs to 14 residues. Trimming took off 5 bases at V and 9 bases at J, with 20 bases between the two ends. Germline V gene data show CDR1 as SGHTS and CDR2 as YDEGEE. The CDR3 protein is CASSSRRDLWSYTF. The CDR3, as DNA: TGTGCCAGCAGTTCGAGACGGGACTTATGGAGCTACACCTTC.

The J gene is TRBJ1-3, the V gene TRBV14, with D hard to call. Trimming took 3 bases from V and 0 from J, leaving 6 bases between them. This CDR3 spans 14 amino acids. Germline assignment: CDR1 SGHDN and CDR2 FVKESK. CDR3 in amino acids: CASSHTHSGNTIYF. The CDR3 DNA follows: TGTGCCAGCAGCCACACTCACTCTGGAAACACCATATATTTT.

Comments on this clone: The same CDR3 arises from other DNA sequences in this sample as well. The chain links TRBV5-1 to TRBJ1-2; D gene unclear. Germline V CDR1 and CDR2: SGHRS, YFSETQ. The CDR3 extends over 13 amino acids. V lost 0 bases and J 3 bases, leaving 6 bases between the germline ends. CDR3 sequence reads: CASSLGQDYGYTF. CDR3 DNA sequence: TGCGCCAGCAGCTTGGGCCAGGACTATGGCTACACCTTC.

This clone was counted only a few times. The V gene is TRBV7-2, the J gene TRBJ2-2; 7 bases line up with TRBD2. The CDR3 has 15 residues. The germline V gene has CDR1 SGHTA and CDR2 FQGNSA. Trimming took 4 bases from V and 4 from J; bases not matched to a gene: 6. CDR3: CASSSTSAITGELFF. The CDR3 nucleotides are TGTGCCAGCAGCTCAACTAGCGCAATCACCGGGGAGCTGTTTTTT.

V gene TRBV9 combines with J gene TRBJ1-4; D call uncertain. The CDR3 is 15 residues long. CDR1 is SGDLS and CDR2 is YYNGEE in the germline V gene. Trimming cost V 0 bases and J 0 bases, with 6 bases left between them. In nucleotides, the CDR3 is TGTGCCAGCAGCGTAGGACTCACAACTAATGAAAAACTGTTTTTT. Translated, it gives CASSVGLTTNEKLFF.

The chain combines TRBV19 with TRBJ2-1; D is perhaps TRBD1 (5 bases). CDR3 length: 13 residues. The germline V gene encodes CDR1 LNHDA and CDR2 SQIVND (reference sequence). The V end was cut by 6 bases, the J end by 7 bases, with 13 bases between. In nucleotides, the CDR3 is TGTGCCAGTAGAGGACAAGGGCTTAATGAGCAGTTCTTC. As protein: CASRGQGLNEQFF.